Listed below are T cell receptor beta chains from one sample, sequenced in a study of stem cell transplantation in POMP-related autoinflammatory disease. TCRdb keeps only in-frame clones here, not all; method: immunoSEQ multiplex PCR. The data show some 26,000 clones, with around four fifths seen just once and less than 3% held by the top ten. The source was CD4+ T cells from PBMCs, collected before stem cell transplantation. All receptors derive from a human donor with POMP-related autoinflammation and immune dysregulation (PRAID). Both conserved end residues are part of each CDR3.

v_gene	j_gene	len	CDR3aa
TRBV19	TRBJ2-2	14	CASSSAGGTGELFF
TRBV28	TRBJ2-3	15	CASSFRVGRTDTQYF
TRBV30	TRBJ1-1	13	CAWSRQGNTEAFF
TRBV6-1	TRBJ1-5	14	CASSESGGYQPQHF
TRBV30	TRBJ2-2	13	CAWSLVPHGELFF
TRBV10-2	TRBJ1-4	17	CARTWGVQFATNEKLFF
TRBV7-9	TRBJ2-7	15	CASSLPPSGASEQYF
TRBV7-3	TRBJ2-1	14	CASSLAGGPDEQFF
TRBV12-1	TRBJ2-7	16	CASSFGGTGDDYEQYF
TRBV30	TRBJ2-7	14	CAWSVLTGPYEQYF
TRBV6-1	TRBJ1-6	15	CASSERQVPGSPLHF
TRBV5-1	TRBJ2-7	16	CASSPLTLISSYEQYF
TRBV29-1	TRBJ1-2	12	CSVQTLTYGYTF
TRBV5-1	TRBJ2-3	15	CASSEGGWSTDTQYF
TRBV6-1	TRBJ1-2	17	CASSESLTTEALYGYTF
TRBV2	TRBJ2-2	17	CASSGVILAGDTGELFF
TRBV6-5	TRBJ1-2	15	CASSYSPGGYSGYTF
TRBV7-9	TRBJ2-3	16	CASSWSGGPRTDTQYF
TRBV27	TRBJ2-3	22	CASSRGRGLAGPLHPGTDTQYF
TRBV9	TRBJ2-5	14	CASSLSGSQETQYF
TRBV28	TRBJ2-3	14	CASRLQGSTDTQYF
TRBV10-2	TRBJ1-2	12	CASSEEITGYTF
TRBV27	TRBJ2-3	18	CASSSPIRDRASTDTQYF
TRBV28	TRBJ2-7	15	CASSLPLTGGYEQYF